These T cell receptor beta chains were read from a single sample in a study of blood T cell repertoires in COVID-19. Profiled with immunoSEQ multiplex PCR; TCRdb holds only in-frame clones, not every one. Of about 270,000 clones listed, just under 90% are singletons. The sequenced sample was PBMCs or T cells enriched from blood (not recorded which). All receptors come from a woman under 40 with acute COVID-19. Each CDR3 is given with its conserved first and last residue. The order of the fields is J gene, D gene, CDR3 length, clone size, V gene, CDR3 DNA, CDR3 protein. A D gene is named only where the DNA matches it firmly. For some rows the clone size is stated as once, few or many, or as a class when expanded; others skip it.

>TRBJ2-4|TRBD2|16|NA|TRBV6-5
TGTGCCAGCAGTTACTCCGTAACTAGCGGGAGGAACATTCAGTACTTC
CASSYSVTSGRNIQYF
>TRBJ1-4|NA|12|NA|TRBV6-2/TRBV6-3
TGTGCCAGCAGTCGGGAAAATGAAAAACTGTTTTTT
CASSRENEKLFF
>TRBJ2-7|NA|13|NA|TRBV7-2
TGTGCCAGCAGTCGGACAGACTCCTACGAGCAGTACTTC
CASSRTDSYEQYF
>TRBJ2-3|TRBD2|15|NA|TRBV7-3
TGTGCCAGCAGCCCACTCGCGGGAGCCACAGATACGCAGTATTTT
CASSPLAGATDTQYF
>TRBJ2-7|NA|13|NA|TRBV5-6
TGTGCCAGCAGCTTGAACAGGGCCGCCGAGCAGTACTTC
CASSLNRAAEQYF
>TRBJ2-1|NA|12|NA|TRBV27
TGTGCCAGCAGTTTAAGCGGCAATGAGCAGTTCTTC
CASSLSGNEQFF
>TRBJ2-7|TRBD1|14|NA|TRBV6-5
TGTGCCAGCGCTGACAGGGGCGACTCCTACGAGCAGTACTTC
CASADRGDSYEQYF
>TRBJ2-7|TRBD2|17|few|TRBV24-1
TGTGCCACCAGTGACTCACCGGGACTAGCGGGACCGGACGAGCAGTACTTC
CATSDSPGLAGPDEQYF
>TRBJ2-7|TRBD1|15|NA|TRBV3-1/TRBV3-2
TGTGCCAGCAGCGCCGACAGGGTAACCTCCTACGAGCAGTACTTC
CASSADRVTSYEQYF
>TRBJ1-4|TRBD1|15|NA|TRBV30
TGTGCCTGGAGTGCCAGACAGGGGGCGGGGGAAAAACTGTTTTTT
CAWSARQGAGEKLFF
>TRBJ1-5|NA|16|NA|TRBV5-1
TGCGCCAGCAGCTTGGTAGGGGGTGGGCAATTTCAGCCCCAGCATTTT
CASSLVGGGQFQPQHF
>TRBJ1-1|NA|13|NA|TRBV29-1
TGCAGCGTCGCGATGGGGGGGAACACTGAAGCTTTCTTT
CSVAMGGNTEAFF
>TRBJ2-3|NA|14|NA|TRBV18
TGTGCCAGCTCACCACCGGACTTAACAGATACGCAGTATTTT
CASSPPDLTDTQYF
>TRBJ1-1|TRBD1|16|NA|TRBV27
TGTGCCAGCAGTCTAATAGGACAGGGAACGAACACTGAAGCTTTCTTT
CASSLIGQGTNTEAFF
>TRBJ1-2|NA|14|NA|TRBV4-1
TGCGCCAGCAGCCAGGGCACAGCTAACTATGGCTACACCTTC
CASSQGTANYGYTF
>TRBJ2-3|TRBD1|15|NA|TRBV11-1
TGTGCCAGCAGTCCTCAGGGGGCGCGGACAGATACGCAGTATTTT
CASSPQGARTDTQYF
>TRBJ1-5|NA|14|NA|TRBV29-1
TGCAGCGCCAGGTCAGGGAATAGCAATCAGCCCCAGCATTTT
CSARSGNSNQPQHF
>TRBJ2-1|TRBD2|15|NA|TRBV5-1
TGCGCCAGCAGGTTCGGAGCTAGCGGGAGCCCCGAGCAGTTCTTC
CASRFGASGSPEQFF
>TRBJ2-7|NA|14|many|TRBV5-1
TGCGCCAGCAGCTTGACAGGGTCCTCCTACGAGCAGTACTTC
CASSLTGSSYEQYF
>TRBJ2-5|TRBD2|14|NA|TRBV19
TGTGCCAGTAGCCCCATGACTAGCGCGGAGACCCAGTACTTC
CASSPMTSAETQYF
>TRBJ1-4|TRBD1|18|NA|TRBV7-9
TGTGCCAGCAGCCGTGGGACAGGGGGCTTTGCAACTAATGAAAAACTGTTTTTT
CASSRGTGGFATNEKLFF
>TRBJ2-7|TRBD2|17|few|TRBV28
TGTGCCAGCAGTTCGGGACTAGCGGGAGCGTACATTTACGAGCAGTACTTC
CASSSGLAGAYIYEQYF
>TRBJ2-2|TRBD1|15|NA|TRBV5-5
TGTGCCAGCAGTTTGGGGACAGCGAACACCGGGGAGCTGTTTTTT
CASSLGTANTGELFF
>TRBJ2-7|TRBD2|16|once|TRBV19
TGTGCCAGTAGTGCCATATCGACTAGCGGGAGGGCCCTGCCTATCTTC
CASSAISTSGRALPIF
>TRBJ1-3|NA|16|NA|TRBV15
TGTGCCACCAGCAGAGATGACGGGAGCTTTGGAAACACCATATATTTT
CATSRDDGSFGNTIYF
>TRBJ1-1|NA|14|NA|TRBV14
TGTGCCAGCAGCCAAGATCTCTGGAACACTGAAGCTTTCTTT
CASSQDLWNTEAFF
>TRBJ1-1|TRBD1|17|NA|TRBV5-4
TGTGCCAGCAGCCCTATGACAGGGTGGGATGGGAACACTGAAGCTTTCTTT
CASSPMTGWDGNTEAFF
>TRBJ1-1|NA|14|NA|TRBV4-1
TGCGCCAGCAGCCAACTATGGAGGAACTACGAAGCTTTCTTT
CASSQLWRNYEAFF
>TRBJ1-4|NA|14|NA|TRBV3-1/TRBV3-2
TGTGCCAGCAGCCAAGTGCAGGCTAATGAAAAACTGTTTTTT
CASSQVQANEKLFF
>TRBJ1-5|NA|17|NA|TRBV28
TGTGCCAGCAGTCCCCCCCTGTCAGGTATAGGCAATCAGCCCCAGCATTTT
CASSPPLSGIGNQPQHF
>TRBJ1-2|NA|14|NA|TRBV7-2
TGTGCCAGCAGCTTTTACTCAGGCGCCGATGGCTACACCTTC
CASSFYSGADGYTF
>TRBJ2-1|TRBD2|16|once|TRBV19
TGTGCCAGTAGTATTACTAGCGCGAGCTCCTACAATGAGCAGTTCTTC
CASSITSASSYNEQFF
>TRBJ2-3|TRBD1|16|NA|TRBV28
TGTGCCAGCAGTCCCCCCCAGGACAGGGGACGGGATACGCAGTATTTT
CASSPPQDRGRDTQYF
>TRBJ2-2|NA|13|NA|TRBV29-1
TGCAGCGTTGGCGCCTCCAACACCGGGGAGCTGTTTTTT
CSVGASNTGELFF
>TRBJ1-2|TRBD1|18|once|TRBV3-1/TRBV3-2
TGTGCCAGCAGCCAAGTTCCCAAGACCGGGACAGCTTATGGTGGCTACACCTTC
CASSQVPKTGTAYGGYTF
>TRBJ2-1|TRBD2|12|NA|TRBV29-1
TGCAGCGTTACGGGGGGGCACAATGAGCAGTTCTTC
CSVTGGHNEQFF
>TRBJ1-1|NA|14|NA|TRBV4-1
TGCGCCAGCAGCCAAAGAACAGCGAACACTGAAGCTTTCTTT
CASSQRTANTEAFF
>TRBJ2-3|TRBD2|18|once|TRBV19
TGTGCCAGTAGTATAGTTTCAGAGACTAGCGGCCGATCTCATACGCAGTATTTT
CASSIVSETSGRSHTQYF
>TRBJ2-2|TRBD1|17|NA|TRBV28
TGTGCCAGCAGTTTATTACGGACAGGGATGTATGGCGGGGAGCTGTTTTTT
CASSLLRTGMYGGELFF
>TRBJ1-2|NA|13|NA|TRBV21-1
TGTGCCAGCAACGACCGGTGGGGCCATGGCTACACCTTC
CASNDRWGHGYTF
>TRBJ2-7|TRBD2|15|NA|TRBV5-4
TGTGCCAGCAGCGGGAGCGGGGGAGGAACCTACGAGCAGTACTTC
CASSGSGGGTYEQYF
>TRBJ1-5|TRBD1|14|NA|TRBV19
TGTGCCAGTAGTCCTCAGGGGGGTAATCAGCCCCAGCATTTT
CASSPQGGNQPQHF